This passage covers 17 T cell receptor beta chains from one sample sequenced in a study of T-cell reconstitution after alpha-beta-depleted transplantation in children. Unique molecular identifiers tagged the TCRbeta library. One entry per CDR3 protein results from TCRdb running MiXCR on the PCR reads. The data hold about 610,000 distinct CDR3 sequences, with more than 9% observed a single time. This sample comprised PBMCs from the stem cell graft donor, obtained from the stem cell graft. The source is a human donor who donated a stem cell graft to a child with acute myeloid leukemia.

The table lists this clonotype with a few counts. V is TRBV12-3 or TRBV12-4 and J is TRBJ2-1; no definite D call. V gave up 5 bases and J gave up 4 bases, with 15 bases separating them. There are 15 residues in the CDR3. This CDR3 is CASSHSVRVYNEQFF. CDR3 bases: TGTGCCAGCAGTCACAGCGTTAGGGTATACAATGAGCAGTTCTTC.

This clonotype showed up just a few times. This rearrangement joins TRBV5-1 to TRBJ2-7, with a weak D call TRBD2 (6 bases). Trimming pared 0 bases from V and 5 bases from J, leaving 12 bases between. The V gene's germline CDR1 is SGHRS and CDR2 YFSETQ. The CDR3 sequence is 14 residues long. The CDR3 spells CASSLELGGNEQYF. In nucleotides, the CDR3 is TGCGCCAGCAGCTTGGAACTGGGGGGTAACGAGCAGTACTTC.

This clonotype was picked up a small number of times. The chain carries TRBV9 and TRBJ2-1; D may be TRBD2 (6 bases). Trimming cost V 4 bases and J 0 bases, with 20 bases left between them. The CDR3 has 18 amino acids. Germline-derived CDR1 and CDR2 are SGDLS and YYNGEE. This CDR3 reads CASSPHLRREGSYNEQFF. CDR3 in DNA: TGTGCCAGCAGCCCCCACCTGAGGCGGGAAGGCTCCTACAATGAGCAGTTCTTC.

This rearrangement joins TRBV2 to TRBJ2-5; D uncertain. The CDR3 totals 12 residues. Trimming left V 2 bases short and J 5 bases short, with 6 bases between. Germline assignment: CDR1 SNHLY and CDR2 FYNNEI. CDR3 amino acids: CASSEIGETQYF. The DNA of the CDR3 is TGTGCCAGCAGTGAAATTGGGGAGACCCAGTACTTC. Based on the CDR3 plus reference TRBV2 and TRBJ2-5, the full variable domain is EPEVTQTPSHQVTQMGQEVILRCVPISNHLYFYWYRQILGQKVEFLVSFYNNEISEKSEIFDDQFSVERPDGSNFTLKIRSTKLEDSAMYFCASSEIGETQYFGPGTRLLVL.

This clonotype appeared many times. The V gene is TRBV6-2 or TRBV6-3, the J gene TRBJ2-4, with 7 bases that match TRBD2. CDR1 and CDR2 from the germline V gene are MNHEY and SVGEGT. V lost 2 bases to trimming and J lost 3 bases; unmatched junction nucleotides: 16. CDR3 size: 19 residues. The CDR3 sequence is CASSYPYSAGDRSKNIQYF. The CDR3 DNA reads as TGTGCCAGCAGTTACCCCTATTCGGCGGGAGATCGGAGCAAAAACATTCAGTACTTC.

This sequence joins TRBV11-2 and TRBJ2-2; 11 bases are shared with TRBD2. The CDR3 is 18 amino acids. The ends lost 5 bases at V and 5 bases at J; junction bases unmatched: 13. Germline V CDR1 and CDR2: SGHAT, FQNNGV. The CDR3 is CASSPRGSGRASTGELFF. Written as DNA, the CDR3 is TGTGCCAGCAGCCCAAGAGGTAGCGGGAGGGCCTCGACCGGGGAGCTGTTTTTT.

The chain joins TRBV18 to TRBJ1-5; possible D gene TRBD1, 6 bases. Per germline, CDR1 KGHSH and CDR2 LQKENI. This CDR3 region has 16 residues. V was clipped by 3 bases and J by 7 bases, with 19 bases between them. As DNA, the CDR3 is TGTGCCAGCTCACCTGAAATCACAGGGTCGGGGCAGCCCCAGCATTTT. This sequence encodes CASSPEITGSGQPQHF. Combining the CDR3 with reference TRBV18 and TRBJ1-5 gives the whole variable domain NAGVMQNPRHLVRRRGQEARLRCSPMKGHSHVYWYRQLPEEGLKFMVYLQKENIIDESGMPKERFSAEFPKEGPSILRIQQVVRGDSAAYFCASSPEITGSGQPQHFGDGTRLSIL.

This clonotype has a count of ten or more. The genes are TRBV20-1 and TRBJ2-4; 7 nucleotides agree with TRBD1. Germline values: CDR1 DFQATT, CDR2 SNEGSKA (reference sequence). The CDR3 has 14 amino acids. J gave up 3 bases and V 3 bases, and 5 bases lay outside the gene matches. The CDR3 DNA is TGCAGTGCTAGGCACCGGGACAGCAAAAACATTCAGTACTTC. Encoded protein: CSARHRDSKNIQYF.

V and J are TRBV20-1 and TRBJ2-5; 9 bases line up with TRBD2. Germline lookup yields CDR1 DFQATT and CDR2 SNEGSKA (reference sequence). The CDR3 has 16 amino acids. Trimming took 5 bases from V and 0 from J; bases not matched to a gene: 10. The CDR3 region has the DNA TGCAGTGCTGAAAAGACTAGCGGCATGTACCAAGAGACCCAGTACTTC. Encoded protein: CSAEKTSGMYQETQYF.

This rearrangement joins TRBV7-6 to TRBJ2-2, with D tentatively TRBD1 (6 bases). The length of the CDR3 is 16 residues. The ends were cut back, 6 bases at V and 2 bases at J, with 16 bases in the middle. CDR1 is SGHVS, CDR2 FNYEAQ, per germline. This CDR3 is CASSRIQGHNTGELFF. CDR3 nucleotides: TGTGCCAGCAGTCGTATCCAGGGACATAACACCGGGGAGCTGTTTTTT.

This clonotype was seen repeatedly, ten times or more. The gene calls are TRBV20-1 and TRBJ2-1; possible D gene TRBD2, 5 bases. V dropped 1 base and J dropped 5 bases, with 12 bases sitting between them. The CDR3 runs to 14 residues. The germline gives CDR1 DFQATT, CDR2 SNEGSKA (reference sequence). CDR3 nucleotide sequence: TGCAGTGCTAGAGGTAGCGCGGTCAACAATGAGCAGTTCTTC. It is translated as CSARGSAVNNEQFF.

The chain couples TRBV19 to TRBJ2-7; 10 bases fit TRBD2. The CDR3 is made up of 15 amino acids. Germline V gene sequence: CDR1 LNHDA, CDR2 SQIVND (reference sequence). V was clipped by 4 bases and J by 4 bases; unmatched bases: 7. CDR3 coding DNA: TGTGCCAGTAGTACCGAAGCGGGAGGGCCATACGAGCAGTACTTC. It yields the protein CASSTEAGGPYEQYF.

The V and J genes are TRBV20-1 and TRBJ2-2; the D gene is possibly TRBD2 (6 bases). V lost 6 bases and J 0 bases, leaving 14 bases between the germline ends. Germline CDR1 reads DFQATT; CDR2 reads SNEGSKA (reference sequence). The CDR3 contains 15 residues. In DNA form, the CDR3 reads TGCAGTGCGCGGGCCGGGGGAACGAACACCGGGGAGCTGTTTTTT. It is translated as CSARAGGTNTGELFF.

In its sample, this clonotype was seen a few times. J is TRBJ1-4 and V is TRBV7-6; 8 bases fit TRBD1. In germline, CDR1 is SGHVS, CDR2 FNYEAQ. Trimming cost V 2 bases and J 8 bases; bases outside gene matches: 7. CDR3 length equals 15 residues. In nucleotides, the CDR3 is TGTGCCAGCAGCTTATCAGGGGGCTTAAAGGAAAAACTGTTTTTT. Translating it yields CASSLSGGLKEKLFF.

V gene TRBV2 combines with J gene TRBJ2-1, with 8 bases matching TRBD2. This CDR3 region has 15 residues. Germline CDR1 and CDR2: SNHLY and FYNNEI. Losses at the gene ends were 3 bases for V and 6 bases for J; bases not matched to a gene: 7. The CDR3 sequence is CASSDSGRTINEQFF. DNA for the CDR3: TGTGCCAGCAGTGACAGCGGGAGAACAATCAATGAGCAGTTCTTC.

V and J are TRBV13 and TRBJ1-1, with D unresolved. Trimming took off 3 bases at V and 1 base at J, with 9 bases between the two ends. The CDR3 is 14 amino acids. The V gene's germline CDR1 is PRHDT and CDR2 FYEKMQ (reference sequence). The CDR3 here is CASSLGIKNTEAFF. The DNA of the CDR3 is TGTGCCAGCAGCTTGGGGATTAAGAACACTGAAGCTTTCTTT.

The rearrangement links TRBV5-1 to TRBJ2-1, with TRBD2 matching 7 bases. The CDR3 runs to 15 residues. The junction had 8 bases not matched to a gene; V was cut back by 3 bases and J by 5 bases. Germline lookup yields CDR1 SGHRS and CDR2 YFSETQ. The CDR3 DNA reads as TGCGCCAGCAGCTCCGGACTAGGTGCCGACAATGAGCAGTTCTTC. It yields the protein CASSSGLGADNEQFF.